This TCR beta chain was sequenced in a study of CXCR3-negative and CXCR3-positive naive CD8 T cells. As for the study in general: A total of about 140 million TRB reads was generated, with about 1.5 +/- 0.3 million per library. Whole-study findings and limits: Whereas memory cells differed, naive CXCR3-negative and CXCR3-positive cells shared similar TRBV-TRBJ usage. Naive CXCR3-positive cells had TRB CDR3s more hydrophobic than those of CXCR3-negative naive cells.

Turning to this clonotype: Antigen unknown.

The method, 5' RACE with UMI labels, was used to prepare the TRB cDNA libraries. TCRdb reanalyzed the 5' RACE reads and collapses them to one entry per CDR3 protein, without DNA. The sample totals around 60,000 distinct CDR3 sequences. Germline V gene data show CDR1 as SGHNT and CDR2 as YYREEE (reference sequence). This CDR3 has 15 amino acids. Every subset of CD8+ T cells was sorted in triplicate at 250,000 to 300,000 cells each. The rearrangement joins TRBV5-4 to TRBJ2-2; without DNA, the TCRdb call of TRBD1 cannot be checked. The sequenced material came from naive CXCR3- CD8+ T cells from blood. The subset denotes: CD45RO-CCR7+CD27+CD95- naive CD8+ T cells lacking CXCR3 (TNR3-). The clonotype originates from a human donor in good health. Some clones in this sample may be carry-over from other donors' samples. The CDR3 protein is CASSGRDRADGELFF.